The rows below give T cell receptor beta chains drawn from one sample of a study of identical twins. TCRdb independently ran MiXCR on the 5' RACE reads; one entry per CDR3 protein. The sample lists hundreds of thousands of distinct CDR3 sequences; less than 10% were seen once. These same data were also listed under a study on yellow fever vaccine responses in identical twins.

Source material: PBMCs. These TCRs come from a woman aged 18-35 years in good health. The CDR3 runs from the conserved cysteine through the conserved F or W. Each record gives: J gene, clone size, D gene, V gene, CDR3 DNA, CDR3 protein. D genes are given only for firm matches. A row's size may be missing; if present it is once, few, many or a size class.

>TRBJ2-3|few|-|TRBV18
TGTGCCAGCTCACCACTCCCTAGCGACACAGATACGCAGTATTTT
CASSPLPSDTDTQYF
>TRBJ2-7|few|-|TRBV2
TGTGCCAGCAGTGAAAGGAGACACACGTACGAGCAGTACTTC
CASSERRHTYEQYF
>TRBJ2-7|few|-|TRBV15
TGTGCCACCAGCAGAGACAGAAACTCCTACGAGCAGTACTTC
CATSRDRNSYEQYF
>TRBJ2-5|few|-|TRBV11-3
TGTGCCAGCAGCCGACGGGACGGAGAGACCCAGTACTTC
CASSRRDGETQYF
>TRBJ2-5|few|-|TRBV15
TGTGCCACCAGCAGAGGGGCTTCCGTCGGGGAGACCCAGTACTTC
CATSRGASVGETQYF
>TRBJ2-3|few|-|TRBV20-1
TGCAGTGCTAGACTACAGGGCTCGCAGTATTTT
CSARLQGSQYF
>TRBJ2-2|many|-|TRBV5-1
TGCGCCAGCAGCTCGGGCGGCACCGGGGAGCTGTTTTTT
CASSSGGTGELFF
>TRBJ1-3|few|-|TRBV7-2
TGTGCCAGCAGCTTAAACAGGAGGGTGGGCTCTGGAAACACCATATATTTT
CASSLNRRVGSGNTIYF
>TRBJ2-5|-|-|TRBV20-1
TGCAGTGCTAGCGGGAACGGGGAGACCCAGTACTTC
CSASGNGETQYF
>TRBJ1-1|few|-|TRBV12-3/TRBV12-4
TGTGCCAGCAGTCTAGATCAAACAGGGCGCACTGAAGCTTTCTTT
CASSLDQTGRTEAFF
>TRBJ2-7|few|TRBD1|TRBV7-9
TGTGCCAGCAGCTTACAGGGGGCGGTCGAGCAGTACTTC
CASSLQGAVEQYF
>TRBJ2-3|-|-|TRBV5-1
TGCGCCAGCAGCGCGATACCGACTGACTTCACAGATACGCAGTATTTT
CASSAIPTDFTDTQYF
>TRBJ2-1|few|TRBD1|TRBV24-1
TGTGCCACCAGTGACACAGACATGACAGGGACCTACAATGAGCAGTTCTTC
CATSDTDMTGTYNEQFF
>TRBJ2-5|many|-|TRBV7-9
TGTGCCAGCAGCTTAGATCGTCGTTCCTTTGAGACCCAGTACTTC
CASSLDRRSFETQYF
>TRBJ2-7|many|TRBD1|TRBV5-1
TGCGCCACCGCTGACGGAACAGGGGGTTTCTACGAGCAGTACTTC
CATADGTGGFYEQYF
>TRBJ2-1|many|-|TRBV3-1
TGTGCCAGCAGCCAAACACACAATGAGCAGTTCTTC
CASSQTHNEQFF
>TRBJ2-5|few|TRBD1|TRBV15
TGTGCCACCAGCACGACAGGGCTCGGGGCCCAAGAGACCCAGTACTTC
CATSTTGLGAQETQYF
>TRBJ2-3|many|TRBD1|TRBV4-3
TGCGCCAGCAGCCCCACCGGCAGGGGGCTGGGCACAGATACGCAGTATTTT
CASSPTGRGLGTDTQYF
>TRBJ2-1|-|TRBD2|TRBV7-9
TGTGCCAGCAGCATAAGCGGGGACAATGAGCAGTTCTTC
CASSISGDNEQFF
>TRBJ1-5|many|-|TRBV6-1
TGTGCCAGCAAGAGAGGCGGATCTAGTCAGCCCCAGCATTTT
CASKRGGSSQPQHF
>TRBJ2-5|-|-|TRBV2
TGTGCCAGCAGTGAAAGTGTGGGGGGTAGAGCTCAAGAGACCCAGTACTTC
CASSESVGGRAQETQYF
>TRBJ2-5|many|TRBD2|TRBV29-1
TGCAGCGTTGAAGATCGGGCTAGCGGGGGCTTCTTGACCCAGTACTTC
CSVEDRASGGFLTQYF
>TRBJ2-5|-|-|TRBV4-2
TGTGCCAGCAGCCTTTCCGCTCGCCAGGGGGGACAAGAGACCCAGTACTTC
CASSLSARQGGQETQYF
>TRBJ2-2|-|TRBD1|TRBV6-2/TRBV6-3
TGTGCCAGCAGTTACCTCCGGGACAGGGGTTGGACCGGGGAGCTGTTTTTT
CASSYLRDRGWTGELFF
>TRBJ1-5|many|-|TRBV20-1
TGCAGTGCTTGGGACCAGAATCAGCCCCAGCATTTT
CSAWDQNQPQHF
>TRBJ1-5|few|TRBD1|TRBV5-5
TGTGCCAGCAGCTTCGGACAGGTTAGCAATCAGCCCCAGCATTTT
CASSFGQVSNQPQHF
>TRBJ2-5|-|-|TRBV6-5
TGTGCCAGCAGTTACTCGGGTTGGCTAGAGACCCAGTACTTC
CASSYSGWLETQYF
>TRBJ2-1|few|TRBD2|TRBV7-9
TGTGCCAGCAGCTTAGGACCCCTAGCGGGGGGACATGAGCAGTTCTTC
CASSLGPLAGGHEQFF
>TRBJ1-5|-|TRBD1|TRBV6-5
TGTGCCAGCAGAACAGGGGTCCAGCCCCAGCATTTT
CASRTGVQPQHF
>TRBJ2-1|many|-|TRBV2
TGTGCCAGCAGTTCGGTAGGGGTCACCTACAATGAGCAGTTCTTC
CASSSVGVTYNEQFF
>TRBJ1-3|few|-|TRBV12-5
TGTGCTAGTGGAACGACAGCAAACACCATATATTTT
CASGTTANTIYF
>TRBJ2-3|few|-|TRBV12-3/TRBV12-4
TGTGCCAGCAGTTTTTATAGGACTCATTCCACAGATACGCAGTATTTT
CASSFYRTHSTDTQYF
>TRBJ2-2|-|TRBD1|TRBV20-1
TGCAGTGCCCCGGACAGGGGGCGCGACACCGGGGAGCTGTTTTTT
CSAPDRGRDTGELFF
>TRBJ2-1|many|TRBD1|TRBV6-2/TRBV6-3
TGTGCCAGCAGTTTAGGGCCCCGGGACAGGGGATACAATGAGCAGTTCTTC
CASSLGPRDRGYNEQFF
>TRBJ1-1|few|-|TRBV7-2
TGTGCCAGCAGCTTAGTCGCAGGGATGATGAACACTGAAGCTTTCTTT
CASSLVAGMMNTEAFF
>TRBJ2-7|few|-|TRBV20-1
TGCAGTGCTAGATCCAGCAGGATCTACGAGCAGTACTTC
CSARSSRIYEQYF
>TRBJ2-5|many|-|TRBV12-3/TRBV12-4
TGTGCCAGCCTCCCTAGCGCCCAAGAGACCCAGTACTTC
CASLPSAQETQYF
>TRBJ2-2|-|-|TRBV4-3
TGCGCCAGCAGCCTCGACCAGGGGGGCACCGGGGAGCTGTTTTTT
CASSLDQGGTGELFF
>TRBJ2-2|few|TRBD2|TRBV7-8
TGTGCCAGCAACCCCGTGGGGACTAGCCCGAACACCGGGGAGCTGTTTTTT
CASNPVGTSPNTGELFF
>TRBJ2-1|-|-|TRBV20-1
TGCAGTGCTAACCGGGCCCAAAATGAGCAGTTCTTC
CSANRAQNEQFF
>TRBJ2-3|-|-|TRBV20-1
TGCAGTGCTAGTACGGGTTTGGGGGTTACAGATACGCAGTATTTT
CSASTGLGVTDTQYF
>TRBJ2-5|-|TRBD2|TRBV7-2
TGTGCCAGCAGCAACCCGACTAGCGGGAGCCAAGAGACCCAGTACTTC
CASSNPTSGSQETQYF
>TRBJ2-6|few|-|TRBV6-1
TGTGCCAGCAGAATGTCTGGGGCCAACGTCCTGACTTTC
CASRMSGANVLTF
>TRBJ2-2|many|TRBD2|TRBV9
TGTGCCAGCAGCCTTGGACTAGCGGGAGTCGAAGCCGGGGAGCTGTTTTTT
CASSLGLAGVEAGELFF
>TRBJ2-5|many|-|TRBV12-5
TGTGCTAGTGGTTTGGAAGAGACCCAGTACTTC
CASGLEETQYF
>TRBJ1-5|many|TRBD1|TRBV7-2
TGTGCCAGCAGCAACCGGGACAGGGGGTTTAATCAGCCCCAGCATTTT
CASSNRDRGFNQPQHF
>TRBJ2-3|-|TRBD2|TRBV7-2
TGTGCCAGCAGCCGCGGTTTAGCGGGAGGGTCGGCTACGCAGTATTTT
CASSRGLAGGSATQYF
>TRBJ2-3|few|TRBD2|TRBV28
TGTGCCAGCTCCCGTGGTGGGACTAGCGGGGGGATTGGCACAGATACGCAGTATTTT
CASSRGGTSGGIGTDTQYF
>TRBJ2-1|few|-|TRBV20-1
TGCAGTGCTAGTAATCGGGGCCAAACAAACGGGTACAATGAGCAGTTCTTC
CSASNRGQTNGYNEQFF
>TRBJ2-2|-|TRBD2|TRBV20-1
TGCAGTGCTAGGAATCTGCGGGGGGCGTCGAACACCGGGGAGCTGTTTTTT
CSARNLRGASNTGELFF